This TCR beta chain was sequenced in a study of blood T cell repertoires in COVID-19 (TCRdb year 2020). Turning to the overall study: Collaborator samples came from the United States, Italy and Spain and covered acute and convalescent phases of COVID-19. The material from the prospective study consisted of cDNA or gDNA derived from T cells, B-cell-depleted T cells, or PBMCs. The dataset comprised deeply sampled blood TCRbeta repertoires from subjects exposed to, actively infected with, or recovered from COVID-19. The repertoires were released in a freely available public database intended as a resource for research on the immune response to SARS-CoV-2. Samples were obtained from the ongoing ImmuneRACE study (first 160 participants) and from approximately 1,200 subjects provided by 6 global collaborators. The sample metadata nearly always contained a de-identified subject ID, COVID-19 status, age in years and sex. Where available, HLA class I and class II types were taken from metadata supplied by the sample provider and were not determined by assay-based typing.

On the study overall, not on this receptor specifically: How much clinical and demographic metadata was included differed by source and by participant, and the metadata was provided uncurated.

With respect to this clone: Its antigen is currently not known. Base qualities are missing; no much larger clone stands one base away.

As encoded in the germline V gene, CDR1 is SGHRS while CDR2 is YFSETQ. Taken from cysteine to phenylalanine, the CDR3 has 14 residues. This entry keeps only the CDR3 DNA: 42 bases, framed from base 1. V and J lose 6 bases and 5 bases, and a span of 15 bases separates them. Participants in the prospective study were aged roughly 18 to 89 years, lived in over 20 United States geographic areas, and enrolled through a virtual design. Cohort assignment in the prospective study relied on participant-reported clinical history from a screening survey and a study questionnaire. In the prospective study, mobile phlebotomists collected whole blood, serum and a nasopharyngeal or oropharyngeal swab from each participant. Participants in the prospective study had the option to provide additional blood draws and questionnaires over a roughly 2-month period. Before DNA extraction, prospective study blood samples were shipped either frozen or at room temperature.

TCRbeta CDR3 regions were amplified from genomic DNA using the immunoSEQ Assay, a bias-controlled multiplex PCR. Under the source paper's analysis protocol: The number of nucleated cells in each sample was estimated by amplification of reference gene primers within the assay. To quantify the absolute abundance of each unique TCRbeta CDR3 rearrangement, sequence reads were collapsed and filtered. For each sample, productive Simpson clonality was calculated by taking the square root of Simpson's diversity index across productive rearrangements. This immuneACCESS table, as held by TCRdb, lists in-frame sequences with V and J called but not all clones. Of the missing ones, under half trace to an unresolved V gene in checked studies; the others have no known cause. V and J calls and clone size are copied from that table; D and trimming were computed from the DNA. The sample table holds more than 250,000 clones, of which more than 70% were seen once. The top ten clones comprise 1% to 1.5% of the sample.

The rearrangement combines TRBV5-1 with TRBJ2-1, and the D gene may be TRBD1, 6 bases matching. The sequenced sample was PBMCs or T cells enriched from blood (not recorded which). This receptor was identified in a woman between 40 and 50 years old with acute COVID-19. The encoded CDR3 is CASMVQGYNNEQFF. The DNA reads TGCGCCAGCATGGTACAGGGATACAACAATGAGCAGTTCTTC.